This T cell receptor beta chain was recovered during a study of blood T cell repertoires in COVID-19. This clone was recorded many times. Assay: immunoSEQ multiplex PCR; the TCRdb copy retains only in-frame clones and omits some. The table lists about 260,000 clones, 88% of them singletons. The CDR3 has 15 amino acids. Germline CDR1 reads MDHEN; CDR2 reads SYDVKM. The trim removed 3 bases at V and 4 bases at J, leaving 7 bases unmatched. The sequence came from a woman aged 40 to 50 with acute COVID-19. The source material was PBMCs or T cells enriched from blood (not recorded which). This chain links TRBV28 with TRBJ2-7, with TRBD2 identical over 9 bases. The CDR3 sequence: CASSFGGRALYEQYF. CDR3 bases: TGTGCCAGCAGTTTCGGCGGGAGGGCCCTATACGAGCAGTACTTC.